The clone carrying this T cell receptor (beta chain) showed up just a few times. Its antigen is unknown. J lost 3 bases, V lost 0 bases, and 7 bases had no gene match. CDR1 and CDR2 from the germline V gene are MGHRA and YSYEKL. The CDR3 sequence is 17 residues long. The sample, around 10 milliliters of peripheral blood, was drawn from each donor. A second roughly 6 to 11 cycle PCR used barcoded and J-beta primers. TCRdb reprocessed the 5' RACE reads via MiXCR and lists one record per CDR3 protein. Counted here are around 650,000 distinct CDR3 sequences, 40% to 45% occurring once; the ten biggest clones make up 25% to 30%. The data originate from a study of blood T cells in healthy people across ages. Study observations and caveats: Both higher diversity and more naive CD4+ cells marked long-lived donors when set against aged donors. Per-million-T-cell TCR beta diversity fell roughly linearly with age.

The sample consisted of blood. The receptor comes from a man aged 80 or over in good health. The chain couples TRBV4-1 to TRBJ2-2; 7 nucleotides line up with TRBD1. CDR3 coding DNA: TGCGCCAGCAGCCAAGATTACAGGGGACAAGACACCGGGGAGCTGTTTTTT. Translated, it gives CASSQDYRGQDTGELFF.